This TCR beta chain was documented in a study of T cell responses to AZD1222 COVID-19 vaccine. As for the study in general: Analyses pooled second doses at about 4 or about 12 weeks.

Produced via immunoSEQ multiplex PCR; TCRdb's table is partial and in-frame only. This repertoire shows 100,000 to 150,000 clones, 80% to 95% found once; its top ten account for about 1.1%. A note on this clone: Its antigen is undetermined.

Study-wide results and caveats: Spike-specific TCRs gained breadth and depth after people received two AZD1222 doses. Nearly half of the spike-specific TCRs reportedly recognize variant regions that carry no mutations. The donor cohort was predominantly white British with a female majority, and clonal diversity may have been underestimated.

V lost 5 bases and J 5 bases, leaving 11 bases between the germline ends. This CDR3 contains 13 residues. CDR1 is SGHRS and CDR2 is YFSETQ in the germline V gene. The genes are TRBV5-1 and TRBJ2-1; no definite D call. This specimen consisted of peripheral blood, obtained on day 0 of AZD1222 vaccination. The TCR comes from an adult in good health. CDR3 region: CASRDLINNEQFF. As DNA, the CDR3 is TGCGCCAGCAGGGACCTGATTAACAATGAGCAGTTCTTC.